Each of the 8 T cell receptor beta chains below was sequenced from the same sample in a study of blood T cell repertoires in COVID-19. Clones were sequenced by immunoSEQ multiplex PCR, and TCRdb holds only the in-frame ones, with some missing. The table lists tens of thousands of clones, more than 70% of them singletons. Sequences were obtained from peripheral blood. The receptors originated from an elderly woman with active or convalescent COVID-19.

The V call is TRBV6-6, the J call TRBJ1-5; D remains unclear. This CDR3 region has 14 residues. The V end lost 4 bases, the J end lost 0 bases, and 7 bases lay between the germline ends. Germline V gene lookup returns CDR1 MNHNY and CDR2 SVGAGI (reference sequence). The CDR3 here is CASSWEYSNQPQHF. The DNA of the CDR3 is TGTGCCAGCAGTTGGGAGTATAGCAATCAGCCCCAGCATTTT.

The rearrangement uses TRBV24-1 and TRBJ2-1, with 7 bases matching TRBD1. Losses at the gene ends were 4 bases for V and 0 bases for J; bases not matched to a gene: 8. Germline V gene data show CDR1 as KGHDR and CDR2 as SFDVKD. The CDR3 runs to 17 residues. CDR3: CATSEPRGGSSYNEQFF. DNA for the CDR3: TGTGCCACCAGTGAACCTCGAGGGGGCAGCTCCTACAATGAGCAGTTCTTC.

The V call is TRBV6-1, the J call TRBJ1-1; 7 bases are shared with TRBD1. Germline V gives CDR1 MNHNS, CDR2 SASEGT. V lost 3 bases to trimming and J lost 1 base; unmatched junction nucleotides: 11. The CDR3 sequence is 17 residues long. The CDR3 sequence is CASSDYLQGPKNTEAFF. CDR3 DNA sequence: TGTGCCAGCAGTGATTACCTACAGGGGCCTAAGAACACTGAAGCTTTCTTT.

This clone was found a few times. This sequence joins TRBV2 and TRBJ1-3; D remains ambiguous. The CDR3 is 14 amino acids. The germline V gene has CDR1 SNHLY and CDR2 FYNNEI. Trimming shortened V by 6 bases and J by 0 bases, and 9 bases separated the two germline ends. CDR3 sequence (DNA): TGTGCCAGCAGGCGGGTACTCTCTGGAAACACCATATATTTT. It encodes CASRRVLSGNTIYF.

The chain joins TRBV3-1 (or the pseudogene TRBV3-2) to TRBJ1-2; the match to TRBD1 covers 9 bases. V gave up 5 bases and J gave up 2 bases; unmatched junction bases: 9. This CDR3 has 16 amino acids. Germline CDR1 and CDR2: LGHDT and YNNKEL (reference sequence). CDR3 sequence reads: CASSTRTGARNYGYTF. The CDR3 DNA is TGTGCCAGCAGCACCCGGACAGGGGCCCGGAACTATGGCTACACCTTC.

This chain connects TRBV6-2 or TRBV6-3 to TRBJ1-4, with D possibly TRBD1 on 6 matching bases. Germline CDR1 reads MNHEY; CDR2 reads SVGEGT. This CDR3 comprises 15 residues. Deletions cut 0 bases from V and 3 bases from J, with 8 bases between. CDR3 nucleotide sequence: TGTGCCAGCAGTTACTCACAGGGAGCTAATGAAAAACTGTTTTTT. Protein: CASSYSQGANEKLFF.

The CDR3 loop reads CASSSLGGGQPQHF. For the CDR3, the DNA is TGTGCCAGCAGTTCGTTAGGGGGCGGTCAGCCCCAGCATTTT. The chain combines TRBV6-5 with TRBJ1-5; 7 positions agree with TRBD1. This CDR3 is built from 14 residues. The junction had 6 bases not matched to a gene; V was cut back by 4 bases and J by 6 bases. CDR1 is MNHEY and CDR2 is SVGAGI in the germline V gene.

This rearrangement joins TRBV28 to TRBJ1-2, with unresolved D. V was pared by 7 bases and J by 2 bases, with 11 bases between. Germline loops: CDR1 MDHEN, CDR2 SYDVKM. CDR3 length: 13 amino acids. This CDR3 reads CASTLPQNYGYTF. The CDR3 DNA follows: TGTGCCAGCACCTTGCCGCAGAACTATGGCTACACCTTC.